This TCR beta chain was profiled in a study of PD-L1 blockade in urothelial cancer. Study-wide background: Each patient had 0 to 3 earlier chemotherapy regimens. Each blood sample yielded a median of about 130,000 T cells.

Noted time point: pretreatment peripheral blood. Anywhere from 1 to 8 samples came from each patient, spanning pretreatment and on-treatment. CDR1 and CDR2 (germline): MDHEN, SYDVKM. V was cut by 7 bases and J by 2 bases, with 15 bases left in between. This CDR3 is built from 14 residues. This clone was seen a handful of times. The table came from immunoSEQ multiplex PCR; TCRdb's copy has only in-frame clones and leaves some out. The sample carries roughly 130,000 clones, roughly 83% recorded once. The clonotype was recovered from a man between 50 and 59 years old with urothelial cancer. The sample consisted of PBMCs, taken around atezolizumab (anti-PD-L1) treatment. The chain uses TRBV28 and TRBJ2-7; D is unresolved. The CDR3 DNA is TGTGCCAGCATGTCTTCCGGTTTAACCTACGAGCAGTACTTC. This sequence encodes CASMSSGLTYEQYF.